This TCR beta chain stems from a study of early T cells in non-severe SARS-CoV-2 infection. The ends were cut back, 5 bases at V and 2 bases at J, with 10 bases in the middle. CDR3 length equals 14 residues. TCRdb called the 5' RACE reads again in MiXCR, with one record for every CDR3 protein. The repertoire consists of approximately 42,000 distinct CDR3 sequences, with approximately 7.1% occurring once and the leading ten covering roughly 5%. There are many counts of this clonotype. This clonotype was sampled from an adult who was a healthcare worker with PCR-confirmed SARS-CoV-2 infection or an uninfected control (not recorded which). The genes are TRBV12-3 or TRBV12-4 and TRBJ1-5; D is possibly TRBD1 (6 bases). The sequencing sample was made of whole blood. CDR3 sequence reads: CASSQTGRNQPQHF. DNA for the CDR3: TGTGCCAGCAGTCAGACAGGCCGCAATCAGCCCCAGCATTTT.